This TCR beta chain came from a study of regulatory T cells in long-lasting Graves disease. Points from the study as a whole: Exclusively peripheral blood, rather than thyroid tissue, was studied.

Time point indicated: persistent/refractory GD, antithyroid drugs over 5 years with positive TRAb. Generation of the TCR library employed RNA extracted from PBMCs. Under American Thyroid Association guidelines, Graves' disease was diagnosed. Germline assignment: CDR1 SGHAT and CDR2 FQNNGV. The CDR3 consists of 16 residues. The junction had 6 bases not matched to a gene; V was cut back by 3 bases and J by 0 bases. Construction of the TCR beta libraries employed iRepertoire HTBI primers in conjunction with Arm-PCR of CDR3 regions. TCRdb used MiXCR to reprocess the multiplex PCR reads, holding one entry per CDR3 protein. The table includes over 250,000 distinct CDR3 sequences, 22% detected once. This clonotype came up a few times. The target antigen is unknown.

The rearrangement uses TRBV11-2 and TRBJ2-3, with 7 bases lining up with TRBD2. Sequenced material: peripheral blood mononuclear cells (PBMCs), taken when the disease was refractory, from a patient treated with antithyroid drugs. This TCR came from a female donor with Graves disease. CDR3 loop: CASSFLLAVSTDTQYF. The DNA of the CDR3 is TGTGCCAGCAGCTTTCTTCTAGCGGTTAGCACAGATACGCAGTATTTT.